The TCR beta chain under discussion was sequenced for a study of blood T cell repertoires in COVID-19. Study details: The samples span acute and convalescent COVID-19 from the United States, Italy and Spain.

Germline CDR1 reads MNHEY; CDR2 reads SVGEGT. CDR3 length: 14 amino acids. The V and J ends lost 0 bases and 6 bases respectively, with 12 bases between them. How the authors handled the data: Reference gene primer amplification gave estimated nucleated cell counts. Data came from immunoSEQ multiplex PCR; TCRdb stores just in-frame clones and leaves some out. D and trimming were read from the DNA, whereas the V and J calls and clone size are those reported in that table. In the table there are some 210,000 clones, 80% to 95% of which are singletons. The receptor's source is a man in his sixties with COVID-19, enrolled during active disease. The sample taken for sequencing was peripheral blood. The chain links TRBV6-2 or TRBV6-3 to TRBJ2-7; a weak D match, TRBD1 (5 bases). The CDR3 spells CASSYSSQGFEQYF. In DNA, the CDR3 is TGTGCCAGCAGTTACTCCAGCCAGGGATTCGAGCAGTACTTC.